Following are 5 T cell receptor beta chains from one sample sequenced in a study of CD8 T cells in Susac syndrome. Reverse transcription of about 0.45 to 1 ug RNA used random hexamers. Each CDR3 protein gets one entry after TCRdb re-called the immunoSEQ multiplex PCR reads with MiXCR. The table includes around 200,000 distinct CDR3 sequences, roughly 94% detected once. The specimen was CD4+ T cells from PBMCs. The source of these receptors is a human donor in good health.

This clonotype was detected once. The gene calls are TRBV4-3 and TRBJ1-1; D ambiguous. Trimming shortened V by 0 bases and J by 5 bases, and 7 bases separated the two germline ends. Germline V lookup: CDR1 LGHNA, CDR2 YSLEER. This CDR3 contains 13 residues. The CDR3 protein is CASSQDWETEAFF. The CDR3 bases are TGCGCCAGCAGCCAAGATTGGGAGACTGAAGCTTTCTTT.

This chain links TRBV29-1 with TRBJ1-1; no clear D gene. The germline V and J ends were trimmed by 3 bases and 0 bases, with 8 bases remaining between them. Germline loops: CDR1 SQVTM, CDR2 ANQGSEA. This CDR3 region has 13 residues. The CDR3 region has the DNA TGCAGCGTTGATGACCCTATGAACACTGAAGCTTTCTTT. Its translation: CSVDDPMNTEAFF.

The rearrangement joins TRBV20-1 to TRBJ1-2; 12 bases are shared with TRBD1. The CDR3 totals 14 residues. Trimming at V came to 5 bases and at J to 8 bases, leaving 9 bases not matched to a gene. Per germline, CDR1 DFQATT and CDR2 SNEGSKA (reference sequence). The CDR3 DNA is TGCAGTGCTCGCCCCGGGACAGGGGGCGGCGGCTACACCTTC. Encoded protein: CSARPGTGGGGYTF.

The CDR3 spells CSATPGSSETQYF. In DNA form, the CDR3 reads TGCAGTGCTACCCCCGGTTCATCGGAGACCCAGTACTTC. This chain links TRBV20-1 with TRBJ2-5; unclear D gene. Germline assignment: CDR1 DFQATT and CDR2 SNEGSKA (reference sequence). The CDR3 covers 13 residues. V lost 4 bases and J lost 5, with 14 bases in between.

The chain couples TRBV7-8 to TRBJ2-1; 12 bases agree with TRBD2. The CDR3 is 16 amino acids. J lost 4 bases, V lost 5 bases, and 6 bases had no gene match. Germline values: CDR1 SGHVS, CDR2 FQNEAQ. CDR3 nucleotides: TGTGCCAGCAGCCCCTTCGGGACTAGCGGGTACAATGAGCAGTTCTTC. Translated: CASSPFGTSGYNEQFF.